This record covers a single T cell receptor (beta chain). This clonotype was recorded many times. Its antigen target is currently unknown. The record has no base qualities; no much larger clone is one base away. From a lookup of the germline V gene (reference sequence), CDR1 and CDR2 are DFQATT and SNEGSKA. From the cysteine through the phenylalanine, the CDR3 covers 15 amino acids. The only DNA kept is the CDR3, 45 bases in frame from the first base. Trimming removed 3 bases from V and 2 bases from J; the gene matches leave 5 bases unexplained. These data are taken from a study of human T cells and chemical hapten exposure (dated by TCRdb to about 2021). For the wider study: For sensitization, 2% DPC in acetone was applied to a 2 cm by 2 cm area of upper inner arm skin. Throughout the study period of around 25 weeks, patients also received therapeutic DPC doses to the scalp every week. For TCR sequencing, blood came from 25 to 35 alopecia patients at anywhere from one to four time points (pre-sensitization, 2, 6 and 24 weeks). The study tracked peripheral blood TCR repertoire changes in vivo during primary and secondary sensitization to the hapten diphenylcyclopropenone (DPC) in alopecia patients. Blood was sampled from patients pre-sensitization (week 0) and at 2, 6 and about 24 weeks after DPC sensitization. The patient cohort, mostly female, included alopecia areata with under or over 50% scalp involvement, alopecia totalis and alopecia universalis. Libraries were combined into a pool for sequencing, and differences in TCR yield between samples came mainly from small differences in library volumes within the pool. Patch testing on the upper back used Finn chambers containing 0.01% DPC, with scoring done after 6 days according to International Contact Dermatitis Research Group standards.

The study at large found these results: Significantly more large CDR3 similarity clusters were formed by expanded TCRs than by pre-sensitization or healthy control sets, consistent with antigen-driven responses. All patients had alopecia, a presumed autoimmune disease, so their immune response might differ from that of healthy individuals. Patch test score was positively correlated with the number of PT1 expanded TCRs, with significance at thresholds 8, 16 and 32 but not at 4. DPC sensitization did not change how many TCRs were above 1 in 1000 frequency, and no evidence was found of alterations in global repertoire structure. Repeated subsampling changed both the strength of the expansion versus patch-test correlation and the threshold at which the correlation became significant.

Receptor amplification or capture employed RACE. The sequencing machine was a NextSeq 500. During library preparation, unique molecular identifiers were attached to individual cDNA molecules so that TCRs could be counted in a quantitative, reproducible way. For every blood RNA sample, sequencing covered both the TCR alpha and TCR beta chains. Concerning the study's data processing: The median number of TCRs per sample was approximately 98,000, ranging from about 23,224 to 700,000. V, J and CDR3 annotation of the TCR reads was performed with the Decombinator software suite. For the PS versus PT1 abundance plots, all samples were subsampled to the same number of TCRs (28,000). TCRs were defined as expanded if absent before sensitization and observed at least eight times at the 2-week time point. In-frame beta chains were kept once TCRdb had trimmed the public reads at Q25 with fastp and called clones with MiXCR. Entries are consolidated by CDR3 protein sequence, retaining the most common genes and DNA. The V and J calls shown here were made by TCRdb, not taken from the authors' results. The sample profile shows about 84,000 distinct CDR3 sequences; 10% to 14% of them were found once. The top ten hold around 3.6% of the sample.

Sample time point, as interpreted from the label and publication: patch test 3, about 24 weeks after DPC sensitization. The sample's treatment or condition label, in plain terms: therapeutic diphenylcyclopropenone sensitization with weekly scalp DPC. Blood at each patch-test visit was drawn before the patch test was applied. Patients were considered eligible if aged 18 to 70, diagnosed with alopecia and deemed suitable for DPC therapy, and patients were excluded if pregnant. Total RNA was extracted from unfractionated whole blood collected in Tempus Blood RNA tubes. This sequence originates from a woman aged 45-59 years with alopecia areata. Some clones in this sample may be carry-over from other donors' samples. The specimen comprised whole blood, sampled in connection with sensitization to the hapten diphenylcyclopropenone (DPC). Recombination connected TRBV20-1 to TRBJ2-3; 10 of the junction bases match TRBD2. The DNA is TGCAGTGCTAGTCTCCTAGCGGGAGACACAGATACGCAGTATTTT. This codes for CSASLLAGDTDTQYF.